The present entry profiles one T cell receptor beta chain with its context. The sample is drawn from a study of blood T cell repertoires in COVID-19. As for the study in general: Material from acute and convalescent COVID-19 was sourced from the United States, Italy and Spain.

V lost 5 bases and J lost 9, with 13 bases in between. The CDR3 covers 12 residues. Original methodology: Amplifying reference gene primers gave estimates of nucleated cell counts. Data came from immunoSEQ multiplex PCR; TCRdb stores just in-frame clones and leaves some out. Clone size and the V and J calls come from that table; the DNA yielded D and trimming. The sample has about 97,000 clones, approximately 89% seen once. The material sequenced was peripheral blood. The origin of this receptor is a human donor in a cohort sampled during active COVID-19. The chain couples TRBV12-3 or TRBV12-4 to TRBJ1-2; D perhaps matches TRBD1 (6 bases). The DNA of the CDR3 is TGTGCCAGCAGTCCGACAGGTTTCCGCTACACCTTC. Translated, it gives CASSPTGFRYTF.